This T cell receptor (beta chain) was sequenced for a study of blood T cell repertoires in COVID-19. In the study overall: Samples taken during acute and convalescent COVID-19 were collected in the United States, Italy and Spain. The cDNA or gDNA used as material had been derived from T cells, B-cell-depleted T cells, or PBMCs.

CDR3 length: 14 residues. Trimming removed 8 bases from V and 1 base from J, with 12 bases in between. Per germline, CDR1 SEHNR and CDR2 FQNEAQ (reference sequence). In the authors' workflow: Nucleated cell number was recorded as an estimate derived from reference gene primer amplification. Clones were read by immunoSEQ multiplex PCR, and TCRdb kept only the in-frame ones, dropping some. The DNA was the basis for D and trimming; V, J and clone size are from that table. The table records around 150,000 clones, 86% of them present only once. The count of this clone is one. The rearrangement joins TRBV7-9 to TRBJ1-3, with a weak D call TRBD1 (6 bases). The source is a man aged 18-30 years with acute or convalescent COVID-19. Sequencing used peripheral blood. The CDR3 nucleotides are TGTGCCAGCGATCAAGACAGGTCTGGAAACACCATATATTTT. Protein: CASDQDRSGNTIYF.